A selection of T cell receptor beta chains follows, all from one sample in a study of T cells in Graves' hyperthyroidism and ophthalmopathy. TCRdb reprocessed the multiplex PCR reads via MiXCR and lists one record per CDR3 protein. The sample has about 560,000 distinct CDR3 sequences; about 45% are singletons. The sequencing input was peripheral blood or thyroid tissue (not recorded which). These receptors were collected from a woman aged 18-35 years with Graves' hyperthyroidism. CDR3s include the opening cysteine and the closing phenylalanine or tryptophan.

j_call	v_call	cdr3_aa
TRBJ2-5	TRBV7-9	CASSLRPPKETQYF
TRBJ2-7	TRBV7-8	CASSLAQGGVYEQYF
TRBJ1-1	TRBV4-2	CASSPPYRTQNTEAFF
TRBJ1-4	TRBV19	CASTARTGTGGSNEKLFF
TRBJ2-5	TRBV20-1	CSERTVQETQYF
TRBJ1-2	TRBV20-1	CTPCGYTF
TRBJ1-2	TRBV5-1	CASSLGLGKTLEGYTF
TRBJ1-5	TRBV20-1	CSANAGTGLWNQPQHF
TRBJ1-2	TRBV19	CASSGPGGYGYTF
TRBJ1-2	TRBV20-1	CSAPPGRLNYGYTF
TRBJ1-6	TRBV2	CASVGPSPLHF
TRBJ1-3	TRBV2	CASSQGTGSGNTIYF
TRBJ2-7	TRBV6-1	CASRPGTGKSEQYF
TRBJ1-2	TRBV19	CASSPPGQGYTF
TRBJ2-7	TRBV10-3	CASSRTSGFSYEQYF
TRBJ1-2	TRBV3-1	CASSQQGRSDGYTF
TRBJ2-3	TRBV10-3	CAISEVGTDTQYF
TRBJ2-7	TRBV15	CATSETSGSYEQYF
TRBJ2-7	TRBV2	CASSLAGQTYEQYF
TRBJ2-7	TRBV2	CASSEAGGLVNEQYF
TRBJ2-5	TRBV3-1	CASSQIAETQYF
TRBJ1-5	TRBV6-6	CASSDTGVMSAQHF
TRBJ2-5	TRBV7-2	CASKAGNQETQYF
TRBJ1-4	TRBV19	CASSPRDSATNEKLFF
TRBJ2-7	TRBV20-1	CSAPRGFHYEQYF
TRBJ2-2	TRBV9	CASSWRDRRPELFF
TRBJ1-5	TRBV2	CASRGSQPQHF
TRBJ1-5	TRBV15	CATSRDGLDSNQPQHF
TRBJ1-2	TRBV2	CASSEVGEGRGYTF
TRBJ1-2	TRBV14	CASSQAPGRFYGYTF
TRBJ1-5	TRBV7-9	CASSWGTQSNQPQHF
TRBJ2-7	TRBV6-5	CASSSGLAASYEQYF
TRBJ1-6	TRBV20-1	CSASDGWNSPLHF
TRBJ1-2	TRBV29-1	CSVHTPGTGTYGYTF
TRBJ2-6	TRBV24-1	CATSDLLGANVLTF
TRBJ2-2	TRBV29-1	CSVEDPYNTGELFF
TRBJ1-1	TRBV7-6	CASSQGQGVNTEAFF
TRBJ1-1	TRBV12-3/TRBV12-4	CASSAPGTGNTEAFF
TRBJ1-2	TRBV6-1	CASSFSIRGSYGYTF
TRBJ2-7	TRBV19	CAWALDAAYEQYF
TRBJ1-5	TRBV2	CASNPASSNQPQHF
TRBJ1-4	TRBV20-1	CSARVAEKLFF
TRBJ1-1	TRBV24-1	CAITNGASTEAFF